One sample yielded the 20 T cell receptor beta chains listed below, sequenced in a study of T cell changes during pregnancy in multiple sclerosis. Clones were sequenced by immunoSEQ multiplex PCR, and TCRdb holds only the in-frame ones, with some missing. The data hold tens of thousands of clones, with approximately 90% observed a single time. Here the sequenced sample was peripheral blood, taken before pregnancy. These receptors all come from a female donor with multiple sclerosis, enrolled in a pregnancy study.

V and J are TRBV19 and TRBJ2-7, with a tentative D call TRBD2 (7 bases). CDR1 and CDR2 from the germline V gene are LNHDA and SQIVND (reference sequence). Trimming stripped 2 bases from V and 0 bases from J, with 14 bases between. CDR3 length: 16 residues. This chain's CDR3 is CASSIIGGASSYEQYF. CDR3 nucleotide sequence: TGTGCCAGTAGTATAATAGGGGGGGCTTCCTCCTACGAGCAGTACTTC.

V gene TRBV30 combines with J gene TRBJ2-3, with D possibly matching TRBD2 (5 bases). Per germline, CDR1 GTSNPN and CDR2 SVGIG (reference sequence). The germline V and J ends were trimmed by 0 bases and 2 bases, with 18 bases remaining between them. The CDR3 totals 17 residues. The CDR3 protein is CAWSVGVSGWATDTQYF. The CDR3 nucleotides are TGTGCCTGGAGTGTCGGGGTTTCGGGGTGGGCCACAGATACGCAGTATTTT.

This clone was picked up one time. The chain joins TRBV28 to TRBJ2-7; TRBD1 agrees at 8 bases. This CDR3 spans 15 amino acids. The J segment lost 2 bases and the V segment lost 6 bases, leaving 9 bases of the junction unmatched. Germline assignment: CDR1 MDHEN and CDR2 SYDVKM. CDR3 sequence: CASRTGAGWAYEQYF. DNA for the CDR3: TGTGCCAGCAGGACAGGGGCGGGTTGGGCCTACGAGCAGTACTTC.

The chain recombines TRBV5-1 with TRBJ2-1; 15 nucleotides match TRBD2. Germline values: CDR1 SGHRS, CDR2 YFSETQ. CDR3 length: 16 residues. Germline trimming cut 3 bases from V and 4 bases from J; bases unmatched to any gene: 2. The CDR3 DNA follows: TGCGCCAGCAGCTGGACTAGCGGGAGGGGTTACAATGAGCAGTTCTTC. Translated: CASSWTSGRGYNEQFF.

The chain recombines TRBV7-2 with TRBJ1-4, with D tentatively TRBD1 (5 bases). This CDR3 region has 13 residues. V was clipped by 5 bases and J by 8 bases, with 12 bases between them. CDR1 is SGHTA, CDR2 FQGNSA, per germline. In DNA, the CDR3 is TGTGCCAGCAGCCAACAGGAGGGGGAAAAACTGTTTTTT. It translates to CASSQQEGEKLFF.

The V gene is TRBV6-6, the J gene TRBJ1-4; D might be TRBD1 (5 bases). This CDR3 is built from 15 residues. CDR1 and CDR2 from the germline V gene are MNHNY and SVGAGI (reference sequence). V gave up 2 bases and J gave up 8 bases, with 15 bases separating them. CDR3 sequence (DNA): TGTGCCAGCAGTTACACCGGGCCCAAGGGGGAAAAACTGTTTTTT. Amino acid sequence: CASSYTGPKGEKLFF.

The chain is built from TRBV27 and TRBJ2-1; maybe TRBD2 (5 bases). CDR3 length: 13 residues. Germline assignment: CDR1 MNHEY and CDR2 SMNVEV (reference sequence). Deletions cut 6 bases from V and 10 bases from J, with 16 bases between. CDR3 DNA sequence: TGTGCCAGCAGATCGCGAGGGCAAGGGGAGCAGTTCTTC. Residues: CASRSRGQGEQFF.

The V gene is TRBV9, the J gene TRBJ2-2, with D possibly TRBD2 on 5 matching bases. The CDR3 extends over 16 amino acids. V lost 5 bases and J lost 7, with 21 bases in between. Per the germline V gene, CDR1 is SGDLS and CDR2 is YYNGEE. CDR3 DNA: TGTGCCAGCAGTCATAACCGGGAAAAGCTAAACGGGGAGCTGTTTTTT. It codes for CASSHNREKLNGELFF.

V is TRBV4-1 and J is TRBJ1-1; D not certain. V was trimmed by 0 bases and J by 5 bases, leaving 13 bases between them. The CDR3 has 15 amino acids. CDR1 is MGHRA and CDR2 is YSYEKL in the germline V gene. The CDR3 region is CASSQDIREWTEAFF. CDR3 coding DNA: TGCGCCAGCAGCCAAGATATAAGGGAGTGGACTGAAGCTTTCTTT.

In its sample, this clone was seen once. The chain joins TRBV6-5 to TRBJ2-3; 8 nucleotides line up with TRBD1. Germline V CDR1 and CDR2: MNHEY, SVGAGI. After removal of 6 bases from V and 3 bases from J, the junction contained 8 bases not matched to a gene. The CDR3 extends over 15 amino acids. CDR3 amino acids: CASSSQGARTDTQYF. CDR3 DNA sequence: TGTGCCAGCAGCTCCCAGGGGGCGCGGACAGATACGCAGTATTTT.

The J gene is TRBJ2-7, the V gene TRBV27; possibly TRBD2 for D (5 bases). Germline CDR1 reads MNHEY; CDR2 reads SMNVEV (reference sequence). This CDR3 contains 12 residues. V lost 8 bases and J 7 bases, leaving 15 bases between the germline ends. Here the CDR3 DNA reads TGTGCCAGCGGAGTAGGACTTGGGGAGCAGTACTTC. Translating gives CASGVGLGEQYF.

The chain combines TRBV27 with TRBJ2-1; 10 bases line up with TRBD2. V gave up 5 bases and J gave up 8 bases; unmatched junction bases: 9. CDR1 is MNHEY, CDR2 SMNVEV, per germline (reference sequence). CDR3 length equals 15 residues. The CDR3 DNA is TGTGCCAGCAGTGGAGGACTAGCGGCCTCTCATGAGCAGTTCTTC. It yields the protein CASSGGLAASHEQFF.

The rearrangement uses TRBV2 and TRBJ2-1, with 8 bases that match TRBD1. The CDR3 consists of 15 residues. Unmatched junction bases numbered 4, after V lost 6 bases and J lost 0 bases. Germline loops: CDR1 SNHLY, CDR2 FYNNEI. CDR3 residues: CASREDRDSYNEQFF. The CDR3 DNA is TGTGCCAGCAGGGAGGACAGGGACTCCTACAATGAGCAGTTCTTC.

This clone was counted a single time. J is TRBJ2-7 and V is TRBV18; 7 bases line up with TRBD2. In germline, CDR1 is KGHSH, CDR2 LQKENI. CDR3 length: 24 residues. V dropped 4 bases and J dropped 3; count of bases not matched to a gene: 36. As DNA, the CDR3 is TGTGCCAGCTCACGACACACAACGGCTAAATGGGAGGGCGGTATCCGTACCCCCTTCTACGAGCAGTACTTC. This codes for CASSRHTTAKWEGGIRTPFYEQYF.

DNA of the CDR3: TGCAGCGCGCGACGGGCCCAGGGGTACGAGCAGTACTTC. Translation gives CSARRAQGYEQYF. The chain uses TRBV29-1 and TRBJ2-7, with D perhaps TRBD1 (6 bases). The ends were cut back, 7 bases at V and 4 bases at J, with 17 bases in the middle. Germline V gene data show CDR1 as SQVTM and CDR2 as ANQGSEA. The length of the CDR3 is 13 residues.

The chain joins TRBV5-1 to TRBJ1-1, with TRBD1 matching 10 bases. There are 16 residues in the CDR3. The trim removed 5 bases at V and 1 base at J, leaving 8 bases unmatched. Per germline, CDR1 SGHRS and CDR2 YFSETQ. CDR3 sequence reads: CASSRGTGDKNTEAFF. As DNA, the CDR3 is TGCGCCAGCAGTCGGGGGACAGGGGATAAGAACACTGAAGCTTTCTTT.

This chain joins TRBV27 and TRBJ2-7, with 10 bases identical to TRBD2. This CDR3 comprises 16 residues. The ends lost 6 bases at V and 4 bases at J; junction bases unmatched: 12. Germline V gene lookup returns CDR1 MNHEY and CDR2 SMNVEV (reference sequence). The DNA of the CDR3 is TGTGCCAGCAGAATGGTAGGACTAGCGGAACCTTACGAGCAGTACTTC. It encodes CASRMVGLAEPYEQYF.

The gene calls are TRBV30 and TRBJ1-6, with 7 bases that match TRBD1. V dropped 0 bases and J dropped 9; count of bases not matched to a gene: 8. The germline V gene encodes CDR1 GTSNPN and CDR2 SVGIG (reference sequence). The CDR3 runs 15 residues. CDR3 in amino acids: CAWSVTQGSSSPLHF. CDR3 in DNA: TGTGCCTGGAGTGTAACACAGGGGTCTAGTTCACCCCTCCACTTT.

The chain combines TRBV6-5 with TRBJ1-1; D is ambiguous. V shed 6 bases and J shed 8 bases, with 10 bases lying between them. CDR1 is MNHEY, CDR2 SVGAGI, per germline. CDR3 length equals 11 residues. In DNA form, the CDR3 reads TGTGCCAGCAGGCGATCGACAGAAGCTTTCTTT. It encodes CASRRSTEAFF.

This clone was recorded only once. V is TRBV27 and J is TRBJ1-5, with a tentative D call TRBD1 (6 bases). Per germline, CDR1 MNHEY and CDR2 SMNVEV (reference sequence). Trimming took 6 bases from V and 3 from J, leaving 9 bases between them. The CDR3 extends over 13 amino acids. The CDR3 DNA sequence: TGTGCCAGCAGGCAGGGGTTCAATCAGCCCCAGCATTTT. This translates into CASRQGFNQPQHF.